Detailed here is one T cell receptor beta chain. Generated by immunoSEQ multiplex PCR, the TCRdb table keeps only in-frame clones and is missing some. The sample has approximately 41,000 clones; roughly 85% are singletons. This record comes from a study of T cell clonotyping in hematopoietic cell transplantation. From germline, CDR1 is LNHDA and CDR2 SQIVND (reference sequence). This CDR3 has 13 amino acids. Trimming took 10 bases from V and 7 from J, leaving 17 bases between them. Stated time point: recipient sample about 28 days before transplant, after cytoreduction. Samples: about 28 days before transplant, then days 30, 100 and 180 after.

The sample consisted of peripheral blood mononuclear cells, taken before stem cell transplant. The J gene is TRBJ1-5, the V gene TRBV19, with a tentative D call TRBD1 (5 bases). This TCR came from a man in his fifties or sixties with acute myeloid leukemia. Some clones in this sample may be carry-over from other donors' samples. CDR3 bases: TGTGCCACAATGTGGGACTGGAGGCAGCCCCAGCATTTT. Residues: CATMWDWRQPQHF.